This is a list of T cell receptor beta chains from one sample in a study of blood T cell repertoires in COVID-19. The data were produced by immunoSEQ multiplex PCR, yet TCRdb's version contains in-frame clones alone and is incomplete. The repertoire holds 270,000 or so clones, more than 70% seen once, with around 2.9% in the top ten. Sequencing was carried out using peripheral blood. These receptors came from a woman aged 18-35 years with acute or convalescent COVID-19. Each CDR3 is given with its conserved first and last residue. D genes are given only for firm matches. For some rows the clone size is stated as once, few or many, or as a class when expanded; others skip it.

V	D	length	size	J	CDR3	DNA
TRBV15	.	15	.	TRBJ1-2	CATSRDHEEVYGYTF	TGTGCCACCAGCAGAGATCATGAGGAGGTCTATGGCTACACCTTC
TRBV19	TRBD2	14	.	TRBJ2-2	CASSPGLGGGELFF	TGTGCCAGTAGTCCGGGACTAGGCGGCGGGGAGCTGTTTTTT
TRBV18	.	13	.	TRBJ2-7	CASSPGERYEQYF	TGTGCCAGCTCACCGGGTGAGCGGTACGAGCAGTACTTC
TRBV6-2/TRBV6-3	.	14	once	TRBJ2-1	CASSYGQTYNEQFF	TGTGCCAGCAGTTACGGGCAGACGTACAATGAGCAGTTCTTC
TRBV4-1	TRBD2	15	.	TRBJ2-2	CASNRGDLNTGELFF	TGCGCCAGCAACCGGGGGGACCTGAACACCGGGGAGCTGTTTTTT
TRBV7-8	TRBD2	15	.	TRBJ2-1	CASSLVSGGYNEQFF	TGTGCCAGCAGCTTAGTTAGCGGGGGATACAATGAGCAGTTCTTC
TRBV16	TRBD1	15	.	TRBJ2-5	CASSQWDSEEETQYF	TGTGCCAGCAGCCAATGGGACAGCGAGGAAGAGACCCAGTACTTC
TRBV30	.	23	.	TRBJ1-2	CAWSAYIGSSGRVLQPDNYGYTF	TGTGCCTGGAGCGCCTATATCGGGTCCTCGGGGAGGGTCCTACAGCCGGATAACTATGGCTACACCTTC
TRBV12-3/TRBV12-4	TRBD2	13	.	TRBJ2-3	CASGGLYTDTQYF	TGTGCCAGCGGGGGACTATATACAGATACGCAGTATTTT
TRBV6-5	TRBD1	14	.	TRBJ1-1	CASRPGQLNTEAFF	TGTGCCAGCAGACCGGGACAGCTGAACACTGAAGCTTTCTTT
TRBV9	.	14	.	TRBJ2-1	CASSVTGTYNEQFF	TGTGCCAGCAGCGTAACAGGAACCTACAATGAGCAGTTCTTC
TRBV6-5	TRBD1	15	.	TRBJ1-2	CASSYFGQGIYGYTF	TGTGCCAGCAGTTACTTTGGACAGGGTATCTATGGCTACACCTTC